The 25 T cell receptor beta chains presented below share a single source sample, sequenced in a study of blood T cell repertoires in COVID-19. Profiled with immunoSEQ multiplex PCR; TCRdb holds only in-frame clones, not every one. The sample consists of about 260,000 clones, over 70% of them appearing once. The sequenced material came from peripheral blood. Every receptor here comes from a woman aged 65 to 85 with COVID-19, enrolled during active disease.

V and J are TRBV5-6 and TRBJ2-7; D unclear. The CDR3 runs to 13 residues. CDR1 and CDR2 (germline): SGHDT, YYEEEE. Trimming pared 7 bases from V and 11 bases from J, leaving 22 bases between. CDR3 in DNA: TGTGCCAGCCGCTCCTCGGGTACGGGTCGGGAGTACTTC. Its translation is CASRSSGTGREYF. Variable domain in full (rest from reference TRBV5-6 and TRBJ2-7): DAGVTQSPTHLIKTRGQQVTLRCSPKSGHDTVSWYQQALGQGPQFIFQYYEEEERQRGNFPDRFSGHQFPNYSSELNVNALLLGDSALYLCASRSSGTGREYFGPGTRLTVT.

The CDR3 region is CASSSGAGEHEQYF. As DNA, the CDR3 is TGTGCCAGCAGTTCCGGAGCGGGAGAACACGAGCAGTACTTC. This chain links TRBV28 with TRBJ2-7; 8 bases align to TRBD2. This CDR3 has 14 amino acids. The germline CDR1 and CDR2 sequences are MDHEN and SYDVKM. The J segment lost 5 bases and the V segment lost 4 bases, leaving 7 bases of the junction unmatched. Together with reference TRBV28 and TRBJ2-7, the CDR3 gives the full variable domain: DVKVTQSSRYLVKRTGEKVFLECVQDMDHENMFWYRQDPGLGLRLIYFSYDVKMKEKGDIPEGYSVSREKKERFSLILESASTNQTSMYLCASSSGAGEHEQYFGPGTRLTVT.

The V and J genes are TRBV28 and TRBJ2-1; 7 bases match TRBD2. V lost 8 bases and J lost 1; bases outside the gene matches: 5. This CDR3 contains 14 residues. CDR1 is MDHEN and CDR2 is SYDVKM in the germline V gene. The CDR3 DNA is TGTGCCAGCGCGGGAGCAGGGTCCTACAATGAGCAGTTCTTC. Its protein is CASAGAGSYNEQFF.

This rearrangement joins TRBV18 to TRBJ1-6; 9 positions agree with TRBD1. Germline lookup yields CDR1 KGHSH and CDR2 LQKENI. The length of the CDR3 is 17 residues. Trimming at V came to 3 bases and at J to 6 bases, leaving 9 bases not matched to a gene. The CDR3 spells CASSPTQRTGVNSPLHF. In DNA form, the CDR3 reads TGTGCCAGCTCACCTACTCAAAGGACAGGGGTTAATTCACCCCTCCACTTT.

The chain is built from TRBV19 and TRBJ2-7; 13 bases fit TRBD2. Unmatched junction bases numbered 4, after V lost 2 bases and J lost 0 bases. The CDR3 covers 17 residues. Germline V gives CDR1 LNHDA, CDR2 SQIVND (reference sequence). CDR3 in DNA: TGTGCCAGTAGTATACGACTAGCGGGAGGAACCTCCTACGAGCAGTACTTC. Translated, it gives CASSIRLAGGTSYEQYF.

The chain links TRBV7-9 to TRBJ2-1; perhaps TRBD1 as D (6 bases). The V gene lost 2 bases and the J gene lost 8 bases, with 10 bases spanning the gap. There are 13 residues in the CDR3. Germline V CDR1 and CDR2: SEHNR, FQNEAQ (reference sequence). In DNA, the CDR3 is TGTGCCAGCAGCTTATTGGGGGCTGATGAGCAGTTCTTC. Translated: CASSLLGADEQFF.

The rearrangement joins TRBV5-4 to TRBJ2-2; 9 nucleotides match TRBD2. Germline V lookup: CDR1 SGHNT, CDR2 YYREEE (reference sequence). CDR3 length: 17 amino acids. The V segment lost 3 bases and the J segment 2 bases; nucleotides outside the gene matches: 8. CDR3 sequence reads: CASSSIRLAANTGELFF. The CDR3 DNA sequence: TGTGCCAGCAGCTCTATCCGACTAGCGGCCAACACCGGGGAGCTGTTTTTT.

This sequence joins TRBV29-1 and TRBJ1-1; possibly TRBD1 for D (6 bases). Germline CDR1 reads SQVTM; CDR2 reads ANQGSEA. There are 14 residues in the CDR3. With 7 bases removed from V and 4 bases from J, the gap between germline ends came to 19 bases. The CDR3 nucleotides are TGCAGCGCCGCGGAAGGGGGTATCGGCACTGAAGCTTTCTTT. Protein sequence: CSAAEGGIGTEAFF.

The rearrangement uses TRBV11-2 and TRBJ2-7; weak D call: TRBD1 (5 bases). Germline CDR1 is SGHAT and CDR2 is FQNNGV. The CDR3 is 15 amino acids. The germline V and J ends were trimmed by 2 bases and 3 bases, with 14 bases remaining between them. Here the CDR3 DNA reads TGTGCCAGCAGCTTATATGCAGGGAATAACTACGAGCAGTACTTC. This encodes CASSLYAGNNYEQYF.

DNA of the CDR3: TGCGCCAGCAGCCAATTCACCACGATTACAGACAACTCTGGAAACACCATATATTTT. Amino acid sequence: CASSQFTTITDNSGNTIYF. The chain links TRBV4-1 to TRBJ1-3; the D is unclear. The CDR3 has 19 residues. The V end lost 2 bases, the J end lost 0 bases, and 20 bases lay between the germline ends. Germline V CDR1 and CDR2: MGHRA, YSYEKL.

This clone has just one count. Other DNA sequences in this sample translate to the same CDR3. V and J are TRBV30 and TRBJ1-3; D unclear. This CDR3 region has 14 residues. The V and J ends lost 0 bases and 1 base respectively, with 7 bases between them. Germline assignment: CDR1 GTSNPN and CDR2 SVGIG (reference sequence). In DNA, the CDR3 is TGTGCCTGGAGTGTGGGAGGGTCTGGAAACACCATATATTTT. It is translated as CAWSVGGSGNTIYF.

The CDR3 protein is CASSQDARGSNQPQHF. In DNA, the CDR3 is TGTGCCAGCAGCCAAGATGCAAGGGGAAGCAATCAGCCCCAGCATTTT. The V call is TRBV3-1 (or the pseudogene TRBV3-2), the J call TRBJ1-5; a possible D gene is TRBD1 (5 bases). V lost 0 bases, J lost 1 base, and 10 bases lay in between. The CDR3 contains 16 residues. The germline V gene encodes CDR1 LGHDT and CDR2 YNNKEL (reference sequence).

This chain joins TRBV27 and TRBJ2-7; TRBD1 matches at 7 bases. The trim removed 4 bases at V and 1 base at J, leaving 4 bases unmatched. Germline V lookup: CDR1 MNHEY, CDR2 SMNVEV (reference sequence). The length of the CDR3 is 14 residues. As DNA, the CDR3 is TGTGCCAGCAGTTCAGAGACAGGGTCCTACGAGCAGTACTTC. Protein product: CASSSETGSYEQYF.

The chain recombines TRBV7-9 with TRBJ2-7, with 10 bases identical to TRBD2. The junction had 5 bases not matched to a gene; V was cut back by 3 bases and J by 6 bases. Germline-derived CDR1 and CDR2 are SEHNR and FQNEAQ (reference sequence). This CDR3 spans 14 amino acids. The CDR3 nucleotides are TGTGCCAGCAGCTTTTCCGGACTAGCGGTCGAGCAGTACTTC. It specifies CASSFSGLAVEQYF.

The chain has TRBV5-1 and TRBJ2-1, with a weak D call TRBD2 (6 bases). Germline CDR1 and CDR2: SGHRS and YFSETQ. The CDR3 consists of 13 residues. V shed 4 bases and J shed 4 bases, with 9 bases lying between them. The CDR3 DNA reads as TGCGCCAGCAGCGAGGGACTGTACAATGAGCAGTTCTTC. Its protein product is CASSEGLYNEQFF. Complete variable domain (other parts from reference TRBV5-1 and TRBJ2-1): KAGVTQTPRYLIKTRGQQVTLSCSPISGHRSVSWYQQTPGQGLQFLFEYFSETQRNKGNFPGRFSGRQFSNSRSEMNVSTLELGDSALYLCASSEGLYNEQFFGPGTRLTVL.

The DNA of the CDR3 is TGTGCCAGCGAGACAGGGGGCTCTGGAAACACCATATATTTT. Encoded protein: CASETGGSGNTIYF. V is TRBV28 and J is TRBJ1-3; 9 positions match TRBD1. Germline V gene data show CDR1 as MDHEN and CDR2 as SYDVKM. J lost 0 bases, V lost 8 bases, and 2 bases had no gene match. The CDR3 sequence is 14 residues long.

The chain couples TRBV6-5 to TRBJ1-1, with D hard to call. Germline V gene sequence: CDR1 MNHEY, CDR2 SVGAGI. The CDR3 is 13 amino acids. V lost 6 bases and J lost 3, with 11 bases in between. The CDR3, as DNA: TGTGCCAGCAGACGCGGCCAGTACACTGAAGCTTTCTTT. It encodes CASRRGQYTEAFF.

This chain links TRBV7-2 with TRBJ2-7; a weak D match, TRBD1 (6 bases). The germline V gene encodes CDR1 SGHTA and CDR2 FQGNSA. V lost 3 bases to trimming and J lost 1 base, with 19 bases between them. There are 17 residues in the CDR3. The CDR3 reads CASSFRGPGRLSYEQYF. The CDR3 DNA reads TGTGCCAGCAGCTTCAGGGGACCGGGACGGTTATCCTACGAGCAGTACTTC. The full variable domain, rest sourced from reference TRBV7-2 and TRBJ2-7, is GAGVSQSPSNKVTEKGKDVELRCDPISGHTALYWYRQSLGQGLEFLIYFQGNSAPDKSGLPSDRFSAERTGGSVSTLTIQRTQQEDSAVYLCASSFRGPGRLSYEQYFGPGTRLTVT.

The genes are TRBV6-6 and TRBJ2-5, with 9 bases identical to TRBD2. Germline lookup yields CDR1 MNHNY and CDR2 SVGAGI (reference sequence). This CDR3 is built from 14 residues. The junction had 8 bases not matched to a gene; V was cut back by 7 bases and J by 5 bases. In DNA, the CDR3 is TGTGCCAGCACTCTAAGCGGGGGGAGGGAGACCCAGTACTTC. Protein sequence: CASTLSGGRETQYF.

The J gene is TRBJ1-5, the V gene TRBV6-6, with no clear D. The CDR3 has 16 amino acids. From germline, CDR1 is MNHNY and CDR2 SVGAGI (reference sequence). V was cut by 3 bases and J by 4 bases, with 16 bases left in between. CDR3 nucleotide sequence: TGTGCCAGCAGTTATTCTAGCACAGTCACTAATCAGCCCCAGCATTTT. Translating gives CASSYSSTVTNQPQHF.

V usage is TRBV24-1 and J usage is TRBJ2-1; D uncertain. CDR3 size: 12 residues. From germline, CDR1 is KGHDR and CDR2 SFDVKD. V was shortened by 3 bases and J by 7 bases, with 6 bases between the two germline ends. In DNA form, the CDR3 reads TGTGCCACCAGTGATCGAGTTAATGAGCAGTTCTTC. Protein sequence: CATSDRVNEQFF.

This clone was picked up one time. The V gene is TRBV19, the J gene TRBJ1-5; TRBD1 matches 7 bases. Germline V CDR1 and CDR2: LNHDA, SQIVND (reference sequence). V was clipped by 6 bases and J by 7 bases; unmatched bases: 12. CDR3 length: 15 amino acids. The CDR3 protein is CASSPEQGIYQPQHF. The CDR3 DNA reads as TGTGCCAGTAGCCCCGAACAGGGGATTTACCAGCCCCAGCATTTT.

The chain employs TRBV11-3 and TRBJ2-7, with 7 positions matching TRBD2. Germline CDR1 is SGHNT and CDR2 is YENEEA. The length of the CDR3 is 13 residues. The trim removed 4 bases at V and 2 bases at J, leaving 2 bases unmatched. The CDR3 is CASSSSGAYEQYF. CDR3 nucleotides: TGTGCCAGCAGCTCGAGCGGGGCCTACGAGCAGTACTTC.

The rearrangement links TRBV25-1 to TRBJ1-3; D ambiguous. V lost 3 bases to trimming and J lost 1 base, with 10 bases between them. CDR3 length: 15 amino acids. CDR1 is MGHDK and CDR2 is SYGVNS in the germline V gene. The CDR3 protein is CASSETGFSGNTIYF. For the CDR3, the DNA is TGTGCCAGCAGTGAGACGGGTTTTTCTGGAAACACCATATATTTT.

This clone came up a few times. This chain links TRBV6-5 with TRBJ2-7; 7 nucleotides line up with TRBD2. Germline CDR1 and CDR2: MNHEY and SVGAGI. The CDR3 contains 11 residues. The ends lost 7 bases at V and 5 bases at J; junction bases unmatched: 2. The CDR3 region is CASTRGDEQYF. The CDR3 region has the DNA TGTGCCAGCACCCGGGGGGACGAGCAGTACTTC.